These 28 T cell receptor beta chains share one sample of origin, sequenced in a study of blood T cell repertoires in COVID-19. The data were produced by immunoSEQ multiplex PCR, yet TCRdb's version contains in-frame clones alone and is incomplete. The sample holds 25,000 to 35,000 clones, approximately 85% seen once. The sample was peripheral blood. All receptors derive from a man aged 60-69 years with active COVID-19.

The chain links TRBV5-4 to TRBJ2-5, with 12 bases identical to TRBD1. This CDR3 region has 18 residues. V was pared by 0 bases and J by 2 bases, with 8 bases of the junction left unmatched. Germline V gene sequence: CDR1 SGHNT, CDR2 YYREEE (reference sequence). CDR3 amino acids: CASSLGRDRGRKQETQYF. In DNA form, the CDR3 reads TGTGCCAGCAGCTTGGGAAGGGACAGGGGGCGTAAGCAAGAGACCCAGTACTTC.

The genes are TRBV5-8 and TRBJ2-3; 15 nucleotides line up with TRBD2. This CDR3 comprises 15 residues. The V gene end was trimmed by 2 bases and the J gene end by 7 bases; junction bases not matched to a gene: 2. Germline loops: CDR1 SGHTS, CDR2 YDEGEE. The CDR3 loop is CASSLGLAGGYTQYF. The CDR3 nucleotides read TGTGCCAGCAGCTTAGGACTAGCGGGAGGGTATACGCAGTATTTT. The variable domain in full, with the rest retrieved from reference TRBV5-8 and TRBJ2-3, is EAGVTQSPTHLIKTRGQQATLRCSPISGHTSVYWYQQALGLGLQFLLWYDEGEERNRGNFPPRFSGRQFPNYSSELNVNALELEDSALYLCASSLGLAGGYTQYFGPGTRLTVL.

The chain employs TRBV18 and TRBJ2-1; 9 bases are a match to TRBD1. Germline values: CDR1 KGHSH, CDR2 LQKENI. The V and J ends lost 5 bases and 9 bases, in that order; junction bases with no gene match: 8. The CDR3 length is 14 residues. CDR3 nucleotide sequence: TGTGCCAGCTCAAGGGACAGGGTTTTTGGTGAGCAGTTCTTC. This encodes CASSRDRVFGEQFF.

The CDR3 region is CASSLEVYSNQPQHF. In DNA, the CDR3 is TGTGCCAGCAGCTTAGAGGTATATAGCAATCAGCCCCAGCATTTT. The chain combines TRBV7-3 with TRBJ1-5; D is unresolved. Trimming left V 2 bases short and J 0 bases short, with 8 bases between. The length of the CDR3 is 15 residues. Germline-derived CDR1 and CDR2 are SGHTA and FQGTGA.

In regard to this clone: One junction end does not reproduce the germline sequence, and a read error may be involved. The chain uses TRBV9 and TRBJ2-1, with 10 positions matching TRBD2. Germline loops: CDR1 SGDLS, CDR2 YYNGEE. This CDR3 comprises 19 residues. CDR3 amino acids: CASSVQLGRLAGVYNGQFF. The CDR3 DNA reads as TGTGCCAGCAGCGTCCAACTAGGCCGGCTAGCGGGAGTATACAATGGGCAGTTCTTC.

The chain links TRBV6-2 or TRBV6-3 to TRBJ2-1, with D possibly being TRBD2 (5 bases). Trimming stripped 0 bases from V and 4 bases from J, with 22 bases between. The CDR3 contains 19 residues. Germline loops: CDR1 MNHEY, CDR2 SVGEGT. CDR3 DNA sequence: TGTGCCAGCAGTTACTCGCTGGGAGCGGCAACAATAATATACAATGAGCAGTTCTTC. As protein: CASSYSLGAATIIYNEQFF.

The CDR3, as DNA: TGCAGCGTTGACAGGGGGCAGGGGAACACTGAAGCTTTCTTT. Translated, it gives CSVDRGQGNTEAFF. The chain has TRBV29-1 and TRBJ1-1, with 8 bases aligning to TRBD1. With V trimmed by 3 bases and J by 1 base, 4 bases remained unmatched. This CDR3 contains 14 residues. Germline V gives CDR1 SQVTM, CDR2 ANQGSEA.

The rearrangement links TRBV7-2 to TRBJ2-1; 7 bases are a match to TRBD2. This CDR3 has 19 residues. Germline V gives CDR1 SGHTA, CDR2 FQGNSA. V dropped 1 base and J dropped 1; count of bases not matched to a gene: 13. The CDR3 spells CASSLGAGRSDRSYNEQFF. The CDR3 nucleotides read TGTGCCAGCAGCTTAGGGGCCGGGAGGTCCGATCGATCCTACAATGAGCAGTTCTTC.

V and J are TRBV19 and TRBJ2-7; D is perhaps TRBD1 (6 bases). Germline V gene lookup returns CDR1 LNHDA and CDR2 SQIVND (reference sequence). Trimming stripped 8 bases from V and 4 bases from J, with 18 bases between. This CDR3 has 14 residues. The CDR3 region has the DNA TGTGCCAGTCACCGGGACACGGACCAATACGAGCAGTACGTC. Its protein product is CASHRDTDQYEQYV.

The J gene is TRBJ2-1, the V gene TRBV19; tentative D call: TRBD2 (5 bases). CDR1 is LNHDA, CDR2 SQIVND, per germline (reference sequence). This CDR3 spans 14 amino acids. The V end was cut by 3 bases, the J end by 0 bases, with 6 bases between. The DNA for the CDR3 is TGTGCCAGTAGTATGGGGAGCTCCTACAATGAGCAGTTCTTC. The encoded protein is CASSMGSSYNEQFF.

This clone was detected once. The V and J genes are TRBV29-1 and TRBJ2-7, with 7 nucleotides matching TRBD2. V trimming: 5 bases; J trimming: 4 bases; junction bases outside the gene matches: 11. Germline V lookup: CDR1 SQVTM, CDR2 ANQGSEA. The CDR3 totals 14 residues. The CDR3 nucleotides are TGCAGCGTTCGGCAGTCTCCCGGGGGGTACGAGCAGTACTTC. Its protein product is CSVRQSPGGYEQYF.

The rearrangement joins TRBV7-2 to TRBJ2-1; TRBD2 matches at 10 bases. The V and J ends lost 3 bases and 12 bases, in that order; junction bases with no gene match: 8. CDR3 length equals 14 residues. From germline, CDR1 is SGHTA and CDR2 FQGNSA. The DNA of the CDR3 is TGTGCCAGCAGCTTTGGGGCCCTAGCGGGAGTGCAGTTCTTC. This codes for CASSFGALAGVQFF. Filled out from reference TRBV7-2 and TRBJ2-1, the complete variable domain reads GAGVSQSPSNKVTEKGKDVELRCDPISGHTALYWYRQSLGQGLEFLIYFQGNSAPDKSGLPSDRFSAERTGGSVSTLTIQRTQQEDSAVYLCASSFGALAGVQFFGPGTRLTVL.

The CDR3 DNA sequence: TGTGCCAGCAGTGTTGGGCTAGCGGGGAATGAGCAGTTCTTC. Translation gives CASSVGLAGNEQFF. The rearrangement uses TRBV6-4 and TRBJ2-1; 9 bases line up with TRBD2. The CDR3 consists of 14 residues. V trimming: 4 bases; J trimming: 7 bases; junction bases outside the gene matches: 5. Germline loops: CDR1 MRHNA, CDR2 SNTAGT.

The rearrangement links TRBV9 to TRBJ2-3; D remains ambiguous. Trimming left V 1 base short and J 15 bases short, with 18 bases between. Germline V gene data show CDR1 as SGDLS and CDR2 as YYNGEE. This CDR3 region has 13 residues. The CDR3 protein is CASSVPPLRALYF. The CDR3 DNA follows: TGTGCCAGCAGCGTACCCCCACTACGAGCCCTATATTTT.

V and J are TRBV28 and TRBJ2-3; 7 bases line up with TRBD2. The CDR3 consists of 11 residues. CDR1 is MDHEN and CDR2 is SYDVKM in the germline V gene. The CDR3 here is CAAGGTDTQYF. In nucleotides, the CDR3 is TGTGCTGCGGGAGGCACAGATACGCAGTATTTT.

The DNA of the CDR3 is TGTGCCAGCAGCAATAAAATAGCTGGTGAGCAGTTCTTC. Protein sequence: CASSNKIAGEQFF. The chain combines TRBV12-3 or TRBV12-4 with TRBJ2-1; D not resolved. Trimming pared 6 bases from V and 9 bases from J, leaving 15 bases between. CDR3 size: 13 residues.

This sequence joins TRBV4-1 and TRBJ2-5; the match to TRBD2 covers 9 bases. Trimming at V came to 4 bases and at J to 5 bases, leaving 8 bases not matched to a gene. Germline loops: CDR1 MGHRA, CDR2 YSYEKL. This CDR3 has 15 residues. The CDR3 loop reads CASSRKLAGEETQYF. In DNA, the CDR3 is TGCGCCAGCAGCCGAAAGTTAGCGGGAGAGGAGACCCAGTACTTC.

This clone was seen a handful of times. CDR3 amino acids: CATTFDGDKETQYF. The CDR3 DNA reads TGTGCCACCACATTCGACGGAGATAAAGAGACCCAGTACTTC. The chain joins TRBV13 to TRBJ2-5; D not certain. CDR1 and CDR2 (germline): PRHDT, FYEKMQ (reference sequence). Trimming cost V 10 bases and J 3 bases, with 18 bases left between them. The CDR3 is 14 residues long.

The chain employs TRBV7-3 and TRBJ2-5, with D possibly being TRBD2 (6 bases). This CDR3 has 15 residues. V lost 1 base to trimming and J lost 5 bases, with 14 bases between them. CDR1 is SGHTA, CDR2 FQGTGA, per germline. The CDR3 protein is CASSLRSSVSETQYF. CDR3 bases: TGTGCCAGCAGCTTAAGGTCTAGCGTTTCGGAGACCCAGTACTTC.

The J gene is TRBJ1-2, the V gene TRBV7-9, with TRBD1 matching 7 bases. V was clipped by 4 bases and J by 3 bases; unmatched bases: 5. The length of the CDR3 is 14 residues. CDR1 is SEHNR, CDR2 FQNEAQ, per germline (reference sequence). In nucleotides, the CDR3 is TGTGCCAGCAGCTCAATGACAGGGTACTATGGCTACACCTTC. Encoded protein: CASSSMTGYYGYTF.

The rearrangement joins TRBV5-4 to TRBJ2-5, with D possibly matching TRBD1 (6 bases). Germline V gives CDR1 SGHNT, CDR2 YYREEE (reference sequence). CDR3 size: 14 residues. V lost 6 bases and J lost 2, with 14 bases in between. The CDR3 DNA reads TGTGCCAGCACCCGAGGAGGACAGCAAGAGACCCAGTACTTC. Protein sequence: CASTRGGQQETQYF. Full variable domain (rest looked up from reference TRBV5-4 and TRBJ2-5): ETGVTQSPTHLIKTRGQQVTLRCSSQSGHNTVSWYQQALGQGPQFIFQYYREEENGRGNFPPRFSGLQFPNYSSELNVNALELDDSALYLCASTRGGQQETQYFGPGTRLLVL.

The genes are TRBV9 and TRBJ1-5; 7 positions agree with TRBD1. CDR1 and CDR2 from the germline V gene are SGDLS and YYNGEE. This CDR3 comprises 15 residues. V shed 4 bases, J shed 5 bases, and the junction held 9 bases outside the gene matches. CDR3 sequence (DNA): TGTGCCAGCAGCCAAGAAGGACAGGTTTATCAGCCCCAGCATTTT. It translates to CASSQEGQVYQPQHF.

The chain uses TRBV19 and TRBJ2-7, with D possibly matching TRBD2 (5 bases). Germline CDR1 LNHDA, CDR2 SQIVND (reference sequence). The CDR3 is 10 amino acids. The CDR3 protein is CVGGDYEQYV. The CDR3 DNA is TGTGTCGGAGGTGACTACGAGCAGTACGTC.

J is TRBJ2-7 and V is TRBV29-1; D gene unclear. CDR1 is SQVTM, CDR2 ANQGSEA, per germline. V lost 6 bases and J lost 3, with 12 bases in between. The CDR3 is 12 amino acids. The CDR3, as DNA: TGCAGCGTCTCCCGGAGTGTCTACGAGCAGTACGTC. It codes for CSVSRSVYEQYV.

The chain employs TRBV2 and TRBJ1-2, with TRBD1 as a possible D gene (5 bases). The length of the CDR3 is 13 residues. Trimming took off 6 bases at V and 8 bases at J, with 16 bases between the two ends. Germline values: CDR1 SNHLY, CDR2 FYNNEI. Here the CDR3 reads CASRVQGAAGYTF. CDR3 in DNA: TGTGCCAGCAGGGTTCAAGGGGCGGCCGGCTACACCTTC. The variable domain in full, with the rest retrieved from reference TRBV2 and TRBJ1-2, is EPEVTQTPSHQVTQMGQEVILRCVPISNHLYFYWYRQILGQKVEFLVSFYNNEISEKSEIFDDQFSVERPDGSNFTLKIRSTKLEDSAMYFCASRVQGAAGYTFGSGTRLTVV.

This chain uses TRBV7-9 with TRBJ2-3, with 7 positions matching TRBD2. The germline CDR1 and CDR2 sequences are SEHNR and FQNEAQ (reference sequence). J lost 5 bases, V lost 4 bases, and 12 bases had no gene match. The CDR3 contains 16 residues. CDR3 protein: CASSSLWGGGGDTQYF. The CDR3, as DNA: TGTGCCAGCAGCTCCCTTTGGGGGGGAGGAGGAGATACGCAGTATTTT.

The V call is TRBV27, the J call TRBJ1-1, with TRBD1 as a possible D gene (6 bases). The germline V gene has CDR1 MNHEY and CDR2 SMNVEV (reference sequence). This CDR3 comprises 16 residues. With 6 bases removed from V and 0 bases from J, the gap between germline ends came to 17 bases. CDR3 coding DNA: TGTGCCAGCAGCCCCGGACAGCCCTTGATGAACACTGAAGCTTTCTTT. Translating it yields CASSPGQPLMNTEAFF.

V and J are TRBV28 and TRBJ1-5; D possibly corresponds to TRBD1 (5 bases). The CDR3 consists of 13 residues. Germline V gene lookup returns CDR1 MDHEN and CDR2 SYDVKM. V lost 2 bases, J lost 7 bases, and 9 bases lay in between. CDR3 DNA sequence: TGTGCCAGCAGTTTAGGGGGGAGACAGCCCCAGCATTTT. Translated: CASSLGGRQPQHF.